The 23 T cell receptor beta chains listed next were all sequenced from one sample in a study of shared clonotypes between healthy human individuals. Profiling relied on immunoSEQ multiplex PCR, and the TCRdb table lists in-frame clones only, not all of them. The sample has approximately 1.9 million clones, 93% seen once. Positive CCR7 selection of CD45RO-negative cells yielded the naive CD8 cells, and terminally differentiated effector memory CD45RA+ cells were excluded. Sequences were obtained from naive CD8+ T cells from PBMCs. These receptors were taken from a man aged 18 to 35 in good health. Some clones in this sample may be carry-over from other donors' samples.

V is TRBV7-9 and J is TRBJ2-3, with D possibly TRBD2 on 6 matching bases. The CDR3 runs to 15 residues. CDR1 is SEHNR and CDR2 is FQNEAQ in the germline V gene (reference sequence). The V end was cut by 7 bases, the J end by 7 bases, with 21 bases between. The CDR3 spells CASIGDWERFYTQYF. The CDR3 coding sequence is TGTGCCAGCATCGGGGACTGGGAACGGTTTTATACGCAGTATTTT. Looking up the rest from reference TRBV7-9 and TRBJ2-3 gives the full variable domain: DTGVSQNPRHKITKRGQNVTFRCDPISEHNRLYWYRQTLGQGPEFLTYFQNEAQLEKSRLLSDRFSAERPKGSFSTLEIQRTEQGDSAMYLCASIGDWERFYTQYFGPGTRLTVL.

In the case of this clone: The identical CDR3 is also encoded by other nucleotide sequences in the sample. This sequence joins TRBV5-1 and TRBJ2-7, with D unclear. Trimming left V 0 bases short and J 0 bases short, with 7 bases between. Germline CDR1 and CDR2: SGHRS and YFSETQ. The CDR3 is 14 residues long. The CDR3 DNA reads TGCGCCAGCAGCTTGGCAGGTACCTCCTACGAGCAGTACTTC. Its translation: CASSLAGTSYEQYF. Full variable domain (missing parts from reference TRBV5-1 and TRBJ2-7): KAGVTQTPRYLIKTRGQQVTLSCSPISGHRSVSWYQQTPGQGLQFLFEYFSETQRNKGNFPGRFSGRQFSNSRSEMNVSTLELGDSALYLCASSLAGTSYEQYFGPGTRLTVT.

The V gene is TRBV7-2, the J gene TRBJ2-1; D might be TRBD2 (6 bases). This CDR3 has 15 residues. Per germline, CDR1 SGHTA and CDR2 FQGNSA. The V end was cut by 5 bases, the J end by 9 bases, with 20 bases between. Written as DNA, the CDR3 is TGTGCCAGCAGCCAGAGGGAAGGGAGGAGGACTGAGCAGTTCTTC. Encoded protein: CASSQREGRRTEQFF.

This clone was picked up one time. V is TRBV28 and J is TRBJ1-2; a possible D gene is TRBD1 (6 bases). CDR3 length equals 13 residues. Trimming left V 4 bases short and J 5 bases short, with 11 bases between. The germline V gene encodes CDR1 MDHEN and CDR2 SYDVKM. CDR3 residues: CASSSGVVYGYTF. The DNA for the CDR3 is TGTGCCAGCAGTTCAGGGGTAGTGTATGGCTACACCTTC.

This rearrangement joins TRBV30 to TRBJ1-2; unclear D gene. The germline CDR1 and CDR2 sequences are GTSNPN and SVGIG (reference sequence). V lost 8 bases and J lost 2, with 12 bases in between. The CDR3 extends over 12 amino acids. The CDR3 DNA follows: TGTGCCAGGGATAGCTTAAACTATGGCTACACCTTC. Amino acids: CARDSLNYGYTF.

The chain carries TRBV28 and TRBJ2-7, with D possibly matching TRBD2 (6 bases). Germline assignment: CDR1 MDHEN and CDR2 SYDVKM. The CDR3 spans 14 residues. V was shortened by 2 bases and J by 0 bases, with 8 bases between the two germline ends. CDR3 in DNA: TGTGCCAGCAGTTTACTAGCGAACTCCTACGAGCAGTACTTC. Its protein is CASSLLANSYEQYF.

The chain combines TRBV10-3 with TRBJ2-3, with a possible D match to TRBD1 (6 bases). The CDR3 length is 15 residues. The V gene's germline CDR1 is ENHRY and CDR2 SYGVKD. V lost 4 bases and J lost 5, with 16 bases in between. In nucleotides, the CDR3 is TGTGCCATCAGTGGTGTCGACAAGGGGGAAGATACGCAGTATTTT. This codes for CAISGVDKGEDTQYF.

The V and J genes are TRBV28 and TRBJ2-6, with TRBD1 identical over 11 bases. CDR3 length: 17 amino acids. Germline CDR1 and CDR2: MDHEN and SYDVKM. V gave up 5 bases and J gave up 3 bases; unmatched junction bases: 6. CDR3 protein: CASSPGDRGNGANVLTF. CDR3 bases: TGTGCCAGCAGTCCCGGGGACAGGGGGAATGGGGCCAACGTCCTGACTTTC.

V is TRBV28 and J is TRBJ2-7; either TRBD1 or TRBD2 may fit D (7 bases each). This CDR3 has 14 residues. Germline CDR1 and CDR2: MDHEN and SYDVKM. Trimming pared 5 bases from V and 6 bases from J, leaving 17 bases between. Here the CDR3 DNA reads TGTGCCAGCAGTCCCGACAGGGTAGCGGGCGAGCAGTACTTC. Encoded protein: CASSPDRVAGEQYF.

The rearrangement links TRBV6-4 to TRBJ2-3, with D uncertain. V was clipped by 3 bases and J by 1 base, with 5 bases between them. The CDR3 runs to 13 residues. The V gene's germline CDR1 is MRHNA and CDR2 SNTAGT. CDR3 bases: TGTGCCAGCAGTGAAGACGGCACAGATACGCAGTATTTT. Protein product: CASSEDGTDTQYF.

V is TRBV11-2 and J is TRBJ2-5; a possible D gene is TRBD1 (6 bases). The J call is in doubt because the DNA end fits TRBJ2-7 better. Germline CDR1 SGHAT, CDR2 FQNNGV. This CDR3 is built from 16 residues. Here the CDR3 DNA reads TGTGCCAGCAGCTTGTTGTCGACAGGTCTCTACTACGAGCAGTACTTC. Protein sequence: CASSLLSTGLYYEQYF.

The chain combines TRBV27 with TRBJ1-2; 8 bases are shared with TRBD1. This CDR3 region has 15 residues. V was clipped by 1 base and J by 4 bases; unmatched bases: 5. CDR1 and CDR2 from the germline V gene are MNHEY and SMNVEV (reference sequence). The CDR3: CASSLLVGQGYGYTF. In nucleotides, the CDR3 is TGTGCCAGCAGTTTATTAGTAGGACAGGGCTATGGCTACACCTTC.

This chain connects TRBV27 to TRBJ2-2, with D unclear. Germline V lookup: CDR1 MNHEY, CDR2 SMNVEV (reference sequence). This CDR3 has 13 amino acids. Trimming removed 5 bases at V and 5 bases at J, with 9 bases between. This CDR3 reads CASSLMWTGELFF. CDR3 in DNA: TGTGCCAGCAGTCTGATGTGGACCGGGGAGCTGTTTTTT.

This clone was detected only a few times. Other DNA sequences in the sample encode the same CDR3. This chain connects TRBV27 to TRBJ2-7, with D hard to call. The germline gives CDR1 MNHEY, CDR2 SMNVEV (reference sequence). The CDR3 extends over 12 amino acids. V was pared by 5 bases and J by 4 bases, with 9 bases between. In nucleotides, the CDR3 is TGTGCCAGCAGTCCGGGCGGTTACGAGCAGTACTTC. Protein product: CASSPGGYEQYF.

This chain uses TRBV6-5 with TRBJ2-5; no definite D call. In germline, CDR1 is MNHEY, CDR2 SVGAGI. The V end lost 7 bases, the J end lost 3 bases, and 15 bases lay between the germline ends. This CDR3 comprises 14 residues. CDR3 sequence: CASTDEDPEETQYF. The DNA of the CDR3 is TGTGCCAGCACCGACGAGGACCCAGAAGAGACCCAGTACTTC.

This chain links TRBV6-1 with TRBJ1-5, with TRBD1 as a possible D gene (5 bases). This CDR3 is built from 17 residues. Between the trimmed V and J ends, which lost 3 bases and 6 bases, there was a span of 21 bases. Germline-derived CDR1 and CDR2 are MNHNS and SASEGT. The CDR3 bases are TGTGCCAGCAGTGAGTTAGGGGTCGGGGCTCGCGGTCAGCCCCAGCATTTT. This translates into CASSELGVGARGQPQHF.

This clone was counted many times. The J gene is TRBJ1-3, the V gene TRBV6-1; D is possibly TRBD1 (6 bases). With 8 bases removed from V and 0 bases from J, the gap between germline ends came to 11 bases. Germline V gives CDR1 MNHNS, CDR2 SASEGT. The CDR3 runs 14 residues. CDR3 protein: CASDDRRSGNTIYF. Written as DNA, the CDR3 is TGTGCCAGCGACGACAGGCGCTCTGGAAACACCATATATTTT.

The rearrangement joins TRBV6-6 to TRBJ2-7; tentatively, D is TRBD2 (6 bases). V was trimmed by 2 bases and J by 0 bases, leaving 11 bases between them. The length of the CDR3 is 15 residues. Per the germline V gene, CDR1 is MNHNY and CDR2 is SVGAGI (reference sequence). CDR3 loop: CASSYKSGGSYEQYF. For the CDR3, the DNA is TGTGCCAGCAGTTACAAATCCGGGGGCTCCTACGAGCAGTACTTC.

The chain combines TRBV15 with TRBJ1-5; 8 bases agree with TRBD1. The V segment lost 1 base and the J segment 2 bases; nucleotides outside the gene matches: 7. This CDR3 comprises 17 residues. Germline V lookup: CDR1 LNHNV, CDR2 YYDKDF (reference sequence). CDR3 in DNA: TGTGCCACCAGCAGAGTCCCGGGGACAGGTGGCAATCAGCCCCAGCATTTT. Its protein product is CATSRVPGTGGNQPQHF.

This sequence joins TRBV25-1 and TRBJ1-1; D is uncertain. The CDR3 extends over 14 amino acids. Germline CDR1 and CDR2: MGHDK and SYGVNS. The V end was cut by 5 bases, the J end by 1 base, with 11 bases between. The CDR3 nucleotides read TGTGCCAGCAGTTCGGGCGGGGAGAACACTGAAGCTTTCTTT. Protein product: CASSSGGENTEAFF.

This clone was seen a handful of times. The rearrangement joins TRBV10-1 to TRBJ1-1, with TRBD1 matching over 7 bases. The V gene end was trimmed by 6 bases and the J gene end by 7 bases; junction bases not matched to a gene: 5. The CDR3 has 12 residues. In germline, CDR1 is WNHNN, CDR2 SYGVQD (reference sequence). The CDR3 DNA is TGCGCCAGCAGCCCGAACAGGGGTGAAGCTTTCTTT. Its protein is CASSPNRGEAFF.

The rearrangement uses TRBV12-5 and TRBJ1-1; 8 bases are shared with TRBD1. The CDR3 runs 17 residues. Germline V CDR1 and CDR2: LGHNT, FRNRAP. V was pared by 1 base and J by 0 bases, with 7 bases of the junction left unmatched. CDR3 residues: CASGLATGVPMNTEAFF. CDR3 sequence (DNA): TGTGCTAGTGGTTTGGCGACAGGGGTCCCAATGAACACTGAAGCTTTCTTT.

This clone was recorded once. This chain links TRBV30 with TRBJ2-3; the D gene is possibly TRBD2 (6 bases). Germline CDR1 is GTSNPN and CDR2 is SVGIG (reference sequence). V shed 7 bases and J shed 0 bases, with 20 bases lying between them. CDR3 size: 16 residues. The CDR3 is CASTPPGLASTDTQYF. Written as DNA, the CDR3 is TGTGCCTCCACCCCCCCGGGACTTGCTAGCACAGATACGCAGTATTTT.